The present T cell receptor (beta chain) was sequenced within a study of control samples from healthy donors and cancer patients. Germline V gene sequence: CDR1 MRHNA, CDR2 SNTAGT. Trimming left V 0 bases short and J 4 bases short, with 10 bases between. This CDR3 contains 15 residues. Data came from immunoSEQ multiplex PCR; TCRdb stores just in-frame clones and leaves some out. Here the sample spans around 130,000 clones, approximately 94% being singletons. This clone was seen more than once but under ten times. Within the sample, other DNA sequences also encode this same CDR3. The sequencing sample was made of blood. The chain carries TRBV6-4 and TRBJ2-1; perhaps TRBD1 as D (7 bases). The TCR comes from a man aged 25 to 45 in good health. CDR3 loop: CASSDSEGAYNEQFF. Here the CDR3 DNA reads TGTGCCAGCAGTGACTCGGAGGGGGCATACAATGAGCAGTTCTTC.